Shown below are 29 T cell receptor beta chains from a single sample sequenced in a study of post-analysis software for immune sequencing data. Study-wide findings and caveats: Included in a set of five TRBV segments more frequent in patients than controls were TRBV5-6, TRBV5-1 and TRBV20-1.

Unique molecular identifiers were carried by the TCR beta cDNA libraries. TCRdb re-called the PCR reads with MiXCR, one entry per CDR3 protein. The sample consists of fewer than 850,000 distinct CDR3 sequences, roughly 30% of them appearing once. Their antigens are not known. The source material was blood. These receptors all stem from a girl aged 10-17 years with multiple sclerosis.

This clonotype was found a few times. V usage is TRBV4-3 and J usage is TRBJ2-5; no definite D call. TRBJ2-7 explains the end of the DNA better; the J call may be wrong. Germline assignment: CDR1 LGHNA and CDR2 YSLEER. The CDR3 runs to 15 residues. CDR3 protein: CASSQYRTAAYEQYF. Here the CDR3 DNA reads TGCGCCAGCAGCCAATACCGGACGGCGGCGTACGAGCAGTACTTC.

The rearrangement links TRBV12-3 or TRBV12-4 to TRBJ1-1; D remains unclear. Between the trimmed V and J ends, which lost 3 bases and 8 bases, there was a span of 10 bases. This CDR3 contains 12 residues. CDR3 in DNA: TGTGCCAGCAGTTTTCGTAGAAGGGAAGCTTTCTTT. It yields the protein CASSFRRREAFF.

This chain links TRBV9 with TRBJ2-7, with TRBD1 matching over 9 bases. Germline V gene lookup returns CDR1 SGDLS and CDR2 YYNGEE. This CDR3 is 16 amino acids long. Trimming removed 4 bases from V and 0 bases from J; junction bases left unmatched: 8. The CDR3 DNA is TGTGCCAGCAGCCACCCCCGGACAGGGGCCTCCTACGAGCAGTACTTC. Encoded protein: CASSHPRTGASYEQYF.

The V call is TRBV18, the J call TRBJ1-2; maybe TRBD1 (5 bases). The CDR3 is 16 residues long. The germline gives CDR1 KGHSH, CDR2 LQKENI. The V and J ends lost 3 bases and 6 bases respectively, with 20 bases between them. This CDR3 is CASSPSAGSLWNGYTF. The CDR3 nucleotides read TGTGCCAGCTCACCCAGCGCAGGGAGCTTATGGAATGGCTACACCTTC.

This clonotype was found many times. V usage is TRBV20-1 and J usage is TRBJ2-1; D is unresolved. The germline gives CDR1 DFQATT, CDR2 SNEGSKA (reference sequence). V was shortened by 3 bases and J by 5 bases, with 2 bases between the two germline ends. This CDR3 spans 10 amino acids. The CDR3 sequence is CSASHNEQFF. CDR3 DNA sequence: TGCAGTGCTAGCCACAATGAGCAGTTCTTC.

Written as DNA, the CDR3 is TGTGCCAGCAGTCTCAAAGCGGGGACGGACACCGGGGAGCTGTTTTTT. This gives the protein CASSLKAGTDTGELFF. The chain carries TRBV12-3 or TRBV12-4 and TRBJ2-2, with 7 nucleotides matching TRBD2. The CDR3 is made up of 16 amino acids. The V gene end was trimmed by 5 bases and the J gene end by 3 bases; junction bases not matched to a gene: 9.

In its sample, this clonotype was seen a few times. This sequence joins TRBV30 and TRBJ2-7; D not resolved. Per the germline V gene, CDR1 is GTSNPN and CDR2 is SVGIG (reference sequence). The CDR3 has 11 residues. Trimming removed 1 base from V and 4 bases from J, with 5 bases in between. CDR3 loop: CAWSASYEQYF. The CDR3 coding sequence is TGTGCCTGGAGTGCATCTTACGAGCAGTACTTC.

This clonotype turned up a few times. The chain links TRBV7-9 to TRBJ2-7, with D perhaps TRBD1 or TRBD2 (5 bases each). Germline V gene data show CDR1 as SEHNR and CDR2 as FQNEAQ (reference sequence). V lost 2 bases to trimming and J lost 5 bases, with 10 bases between them. This CDR3 is built from 13 residues. CDR3 sequence reads: CASSLLGTDEQYF. The CDR3 DNA sequence: TGTGCCAGCAGCTTATTAGGGACCGACGAGCAGTACTTC. Based on the CDR3 plus reference TRBV7-9 and TRBJ2-7, the full variable domain is DTGVSQNPRHKITKRGQNVTFRCDPISEHNRLYWYRQTLGQGPEFLTYFQNEAQLEKSRLLSDRFSAERPKGSFSTLEIQRTEQGDSAMYLCASSLLGTDEQYFGPGTRLTVT.

V gene TRBV7-2 combines with J gene TRBJ1-4; D gene uncertain. Per the germline V gene, CDR1 is SGHTA and CDR2 is FQGNSA. This CDR3 contains 13 residues. Trimming removed 3 bases from V and 8 bases from J, with 10 bases in between. This CDR3 reads CASSFPGGEKLFF. The CDR3 coding sequence is TGTGCCAGCAGCTTCCCAGGTGGAGAAAAACTGTTTTTT.

The gene calls are TRBV20-1 and TRBJ2-5; D is possibly TRBD1 or TRBD2 (5 bases each). Germline CDR1 reads DFQATT; CDR2 reads SNEGSKA (reference sequence). This CDR3 has 12 amino acids. Trimming cost V 6 bases and J 5 bases, with 13 bases left between them. CDR3 nucleotides: TGCAGTGCCAACTCGGGGCACGAGACCCAGTACTTC. Residues: CSANSGHETQYF.

Note on this clonotype: A junction boundary mismatches the germline segment, possibly from a read error. The chain combines TRBV7-2 with TRBJ2-7; 9 bases match TRBD2. Germline assignment: CDR1 SGHTA and CDR2 FQGNSA. The CDR3 is 15 residues long. CDR3 bases: TGTGCCGGCAGCTTAGAGACTAGCGGCAATTACGAGCAGTACTTC. This sequence encodes CAGSLETSGNYEQYF.

Only a few counts were recorded for this clonotype. The chain combines TRBV9 with TRBJ2-1; D possibly uses TRBD1 or TRBD2 (5 bases each). Germline CDR1 SGDLS, CDR2 YYNGEE. Trimming removed 2 bases from V and 4 bases from J, with 10 bases in between. The CDR3 has 14 amino acids. The CDR3 sequence is CASSVGAEYNEQFF. CDR3 DNA sequence: TGTGCCAGCAGCGTCGGGGCGGAATACAATGAGCAGTTCTTC.

This clonotype was detected many times. V is TRBV29-1 and J is TRBJ2-7; D call uncertain. The CDR3 length is 13 residues. The germline V and J ends were trimmed by 1 base and 2 bases, with 9 bases remaining between them. Germline CDR1 and CDR2: SQVTM and ANQGSEA. The CDR3 sequence: CSVEGSPPYEQYF. Here the CDR3 DNA reads TGCAGCGTTGAAGGCTCTCCCCCCTACGAGCAGTACTTC.

CDR3 in DNA: TGCAGTGCCACGGGGTGGAGCGGGGGGGTAGATGAGCAGTTCTTC. This codes for CSATGWSGGVDEQFF. V is TRBV20-1 and J is TRBJ2-1; 10 nucleotides match TRBD2. The trim removed 6 bases at V and 8 bases at J, leaving 13 bases unmatched. This CDR3 has 15 amino acids. Germline V gene data show CDR1 as DFQATT and CDR2 as SNEGSKA (reference sequence).

The V call is TRBV7-2, the J call TRBJ2-7, with no clear D. The CDR3 has 14 amino acids. The germline V gene has CDR1 SGHTA and CDR2 FQGNSA. The ends were cut back, 1 base at V and 4 bases at J, with 11 bases in the middle. CDR3 residues: CASSLVGSQYEQYF. DNA for the CDR3: TGTGCCAGCAGCTTAGTGGGTAGCCAGTACGAGCAGTACTTC.

The CDR3 bases are TGTGCCATCAGTGTGTCGACTAGCGAGAACACAGATACGCAGTATTTT. It specifies CAISVSTSENTDTQYF. The V gene is TRBV10-3, the J gene TRBJ2-3; 8 bases map to TRBD2. Per the germline V gene, CDR1 is ENHRY and CDR2 is SYGVKD. The CDR3 consists of 16 residues. Trimming at V came to 4 bases and at J to 2 bases, leaving 8 bases not matched to a gene.

The chain couples TRBV29-1 to TRBJ2-3; D may correspond to TRBD1 or TRBD2 (5 bases each). This CDR3 is 13 amino acids long. Trimming removed 3 bases from V and 5 bases from J, with 12 bases in between. Germline V CDR1 and CDR2: SQVTM, ANQGSEA. CDR3 region: CSVDGALGDTQYF. The DNA for the CDR3 is TGCAGCGTTGACGGGGCCCTCGGAGATACGCAGTATTTT.

V gene TRBV25-1 combines with J gene TRBJ1-5, with a tentative D call TRBD1 (6 bases). Germline V gene data show CDR1 as MGHDK and CDR2 as SYGVNS. The CDR3 runs 12 residues. The V gene lost 4 bases and the J gene lost 15 bases, with 16 bases spanning the gap. Here the CDR3 DNA reads TGTGCCAGCAGTGCACGGGACAACCCATCGCATTTT. This translates into CASSARDNPSHF.

This clonotype has just a few counts. The chain combines TRBV6-1 with TRBJ2-5, with 9 bases fitting TRBD1. Unmatched junction bases numbered 5, after V lost 3 bases and J lost 0 bases. This CDR3 contains 16 residues. Germline CDR1 reads MNHNS; CDR2 reads SASEGT. The CDR3 nucleotides read TGTGCCAGCAGTGATTGGACAGGGGTATACCAAGAGACCCAGTACTTC. It is translated as CASSDWTGVYQETQYF.

The chain combines TRBV20-1 with TRBJ1-4; 11 bases line up with TRBD1. Germline CDR1 and CDR2: DFQATT and SNEGSKA (reference sequence). Trimming cost V 0 bases and J 8 bases; bases outside gene matches: 5. The CDR3 is 15 residues long. The CDR3 sequence is CSARDGQGAVEKLFF. The CDR3 coding sequence is TGCAGTGCTAGAGATGGACAGGGGGCAGTGGAAAAACTGTTTTTT.

J is TRBJ2-2 and V is TRBV2, with 7 bases aligning to TRBD1. Germline V gives CDR1 SNHLY, CDR2 FYNNEI. This CDR3 is built from 15 residues. The V segment lost 2 bases and the J segment 0 bases; nucleotides outside the gene matches: 0. CDR3 in DNA: TGTGCCAGCAGTGAACAGGGGGCGAACACCGGGGAGCTGTTTTTT. Its translation is CASSEQGANTGELFF.

The gene calls are TRBV11-2 and TRBJ2-4; maybe TRBD1 (5 bases). The end of the DNA aligns better with TRBJ2-7, so the J call may be wrong. The germline CDR1 and CDR2 sequences are SGHAT and FQNNGV. The CDR3 is 14 residues long. CDR3 amino acids: CASSSGHKTYEQYF. CDR3 bases: TGTGCCAGCAGCTCCGGACACAAGACCTACGAGCAGTACTTC.

This clonotype showed up just a few times. This chain uses TRBV28 with TRBJ2-5; the D gene is possibly TRBD1 (6 bases). The germline V gene encodes CDR1 MDHEN and CDR2 SYDVKM. The CDR3 is 18 amino acids. Trimming removed 5 bases at V and 0 bases at J, with 22 bases between. CDR3 sequence (DNA): TGTGCCAGCAGTCCCCGGTTTATTGGACAGATGTACCAAGAGACCCAGTACTTC. Amino acid sequence: CASSPRFIGQMYQETQYF.

DNA for the CDR3: TGTGCCAGTAGTCCCCGGGACAGAAAGTCCGAGCAGTACTTC. Protein sequence: CASSPRDRKSEQYF. The chain employs TRBV19 and TRBJ2-7, with 7 nucleotides matching TRBD1. J was trimmed by 6 bases and V by 5 bases; bases with no gene match: 10. CDR1 is LNHDA and CDR2 is SQIVND in the germline V gene (reference sequence). The CDR3 length is 14 residues.

This clonotype appeared a few times. The rearrangement links TRBV6-6 to TRBJ2-1; 8 bases match TRBD2. The germline V gene encodes CDR1 MNHNY and CDR2 SVGAGI (reference sequence). The CDR3 extends over 13 amino acids. J lost 9 bases, V lost 5 bases, and 6 bases had no gene match. CDR3 in amino acids: CASSDNSGTEQFF. Here the CDR3 DNA reads TGTGCCAGCAGTGATAATAGCGGGACTGAGCAGTTCTTC.

This clonotype appeared many times. The genes are TRBV9 and TRBJ2-3; D possibly corresponds to TRBD2 (5 bases). Germline CDR1 is SGDLS and CDR2 is YYNGEE. The CDR3 has 14 residues. The V gene lost 0 bases and the J gene lost 6 bases, with 11 bases spanning the gap. CDR3 sequence (DNA): TGTGCCAGCAGCGTAGGAAGGAGGCCCGATACGCAGTATTTT. It translates to CASSVGRRPDTQYF.

This clonotype turned up a few times. The chain combines TRBV20-1 with TRBJ2-7; TRBD1 might be the D (5 bases). The ends were cut back, 1 base at V and 7 bases at J, with 20 bases in the middle. CDR1 and CDR2 from the germline V gene are DFQATT and SNEGSKA (reference sequence). This CDR3 has 15 amino acids. The CDR3 nucleotides are TGCAGTGCTAGAGTTATACAGGAACATGTGAGAGAGCAGTACTTC. It encodes CSARVIQEHVREQYF.

This clonotype was found a few times. The rearrangement joins TRBV20-1 to TRBJ2-7; 8 bases agree with TRBD1. The trim removed 3 bases at V and 6 bases at J, leaving 19 bases unmatched. Per the germline V gene, CDR1 is DFQATT and CDR2 is SNEGSKA (reference sequence). The CDR3 contains 17 residues. DNA of the CDR3: TGCAGTGCTAGTGGGGTGACAGGGGAGTTACCTCCCATCGAGCAGTACTTC. Encoded protein: CSASGVTGELPPIEQYF.

The chain links TRBV14 to TRBJ2-1; the D gene could be TRBD1 or TRBD2 (7 bases each). The V and J ends lost 3 bases and 2 bases respectively, with 17 bases between them. Germline V gene data show CDR1 as SGHDN and CDR2 as FVKESK. The CDR3 contains 17 residues. CDR3 bases: TGTGCCAGCAGCCATCACCAGACAGGGAGGGCCTACAATGAGCAGTTCTTC. Protein product: CASSHHQTGRAYNEQFF.